A single T cell receptor (beta chain) is shown here with its context. The sample belongs to a study of blood T cell repertoires in COVID-19. As for the study in general: Both acute and convalescent COVID-19 samples were obtained from the United States, Italy and Spain.

The assay was immunoSEQ multiplex PCR, and TCRdb's table has in-frame clones only and misses some. The sample gives more than 85,000 clones, around 80% of which show up once; 20% to 25% is in the top ten. The specimen was peripheral blood. This TCR was recovered from a man between 60 and 70 years old with acute or convalescent COVID-19.

The CDR3 loop reads CASSQIAGVPTWGEQFF. CDR3 nucleotide sequence: TGTGCCAGCAGCCAAATAGCGGGGGTTCCCACATGGGGTGAGCAGTTCTTC. This sequence joins TRBV4-2 and TRBJ2-1, with 9 bases aligning to TRBD2. CDR1 and CDR2 from the germline V gene are LGHNA and YNFKEQ. CDR3 size: 17 residues. V lost 2 bases to trimming and J lost 9 bases; unmatched junction nucleotides: 14.